Detailed here is one TCR beta chain. This entry is derived from a study of shared T cell receptors in the human thymus. The CDR3 is 14 residues long. The germline V and J ends were trimmed by 7 bases and 8 bases, with 21 bases remaining between them. Germline V gene sequence: CDR1 SQVTM, CDR2 ANQGSEA. Profiling relied on immunoSEQ multiplex PCR, and the TCRdb table lists in-frame clones only, not all of them. The sample lists hundreds of thousands of clones; 70% to 90% were seen once. The same specimen was also included in a second study, on human thymus T cells. This second report adds: During corrective heart surgery, resections were taken, and the thymus tissue came from them. The authors found apparently biased V and J gene usage in thymic and blood repertoires. The related literature has documented a marked overlap of thymic repertoires among unrelated individuals.

Source material: thymocytes. The chain is built from TRBV29-1 and TRBJ2-1; D might be TRBD2 (5 bases). This receptor was taken from a boy in the first two years of life with a congenital heart defect. CDR3 bases: TGCAGCGCCGGTACGGGGATTCTTAGCCATGAGCAGTTCTTC. Amino acids: CSAGTGILSHEQFF.